A selection of T cell receptor beta chains follows, all from one sample in a study of tumor-infiltrating lymphocytes in primary liver carcinoma. MiXCR, run by TCRdb on the multiplex PCR reads, gives a single entry per CDR3 protein. Altogether 60,000 or so distinct CDR3 sequences are present, about two thirds being singletons, with the ten largest covering around 50%. The sequenced sample was liver tumor tissue from sampling region 2. The receptor set was obtained from a man aged 35 to 55 with primary liver carcinoma and hepatitis B virus infection. Each CDR3 is given with its conserved first and last residue. A D gene is named only where the DNA matches it firmly. Size is omitted from some rows. Given values are once, few, many or a class for expanded clones.

abundance	d_gene	v_gene	j_gene	CDR3nt	CDR3aa
medium-sized	.	TRBV10-3	TRBJ2-7	TGTGCCATCAGTGCGGGGGACAGTCGGCCCGAGCAGTACTTC	CAISAGDSRPEQYF
.	.	TRBV28	TRBJ1-5	TGTGCCAGCAGCCCAGGGGTTTATAGCAATCAGCCCCAGCATTTT	CASSPGVYSNQPQHF
.	TRBD1	TRBV6-6	TRBJ1-5	TGTGTCAGCAGTTGGGTTCAGGGGGCGGATAGCAATCAGCCCCAGCATTTT	CVSSWVQGADSNQPQHF
.	.	TRBV4-2	TRBJ2-3	TGTGCCAGCAGCCAAGTGGCGTTTCTAACGGGAACGACAGATACGCAGTATTTT	CASSQVAFLTGTTDTQYF
medium-sized	TRBD2	TRBV6-2/TRBV6-3	TRBJ2-1	TGTGCCAGCAGTCCCTGGGGGAGCGGGAAGGTCAATGAGCAGTTCTTC	CASSPWGSGKVNEQFF
.	.	TRBV12-5	TRBJ2-7	TGTGCCAGTGAGGGGAGCGGCTCCTACGAGCAGTACTTC	CASEGSGSYEQYF
.	TRBD1	TRBV6-1	TRBJ2-3	TGTGCCAGCAGTAGGGACAGGGCCACAGATACACAGTATTTT	CASSRDRATDTQYF
.	TRBD2	TRBV18	TRBJ2-7	TGTGCCAGCCCACCAACCGGAGGGACTAGCCCCTACGAGGAGTACTTC	CASPPTGGTSPYEEYF
.	TRBD1	TRBV12-3/TRBV12-4	TRBJ2-7	TGTGTCAGCAGTATAGGGACAGGGGGGTCCTACGAGCATTACTTC	CVSSIGTGGSYEHYF
.	.	TRBV4-1	TRBJ2-2	TGCACCAGCAGCCAAGATCGGCGCTTTGAGATGTTTACCGGGGAGCTGTTTTTT	CTSSQDRRFEMFTGELFF